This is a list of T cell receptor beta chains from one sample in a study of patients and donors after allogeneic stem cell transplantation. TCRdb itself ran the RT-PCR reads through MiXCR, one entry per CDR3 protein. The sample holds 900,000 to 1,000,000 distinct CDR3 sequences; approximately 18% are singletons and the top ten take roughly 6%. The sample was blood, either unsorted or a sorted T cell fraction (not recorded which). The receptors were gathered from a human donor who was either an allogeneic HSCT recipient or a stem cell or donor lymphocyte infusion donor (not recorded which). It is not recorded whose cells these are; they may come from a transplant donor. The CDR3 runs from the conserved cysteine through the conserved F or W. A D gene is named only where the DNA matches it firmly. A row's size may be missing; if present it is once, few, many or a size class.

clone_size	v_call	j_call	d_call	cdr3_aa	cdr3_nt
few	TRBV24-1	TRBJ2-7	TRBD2	CATADGGNSYEQYF	TGTGCCACTGCGGACGGGGGGAACTCCTACGAGCAGTACTTC
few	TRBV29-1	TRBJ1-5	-	CSVETGSGNQPQHF	TGCAGCGTTGAAACAGGGAGTGGCAATCAGCCCCAGCATTTT
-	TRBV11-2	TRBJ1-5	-	CASSYGGTRDPIQNSNQPQHF	TGTGCCAGCAGCTACGGAGGAACCCGGGACCCCATCCAGAATAGCAATCAGCCCCAGCATTTT
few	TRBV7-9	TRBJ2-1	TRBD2	CASSPRGDSSYNEQFF	TGTGCCAGCAGCCCCCGGGGGGATAGCTCCTACAATGAGCAGTTCTTC
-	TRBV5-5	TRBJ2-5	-	CASSASGTAFQETQYF	TGTGCCAGCAGCGCCTCCGGGACGGCCTTTCAAGAGACCCAGTACTTC
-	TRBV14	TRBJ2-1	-	CASSQDRGRSSYNEQFF	TGTGCCAGCAGCCAAGATAGGGGCAGGAGCTCCTACAATGAGCAGTTCTTC
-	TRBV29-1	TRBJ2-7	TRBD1	CSVESDRGYEQYF	TGCAGCGTTGAATCTGACAGGGGCTACGAGCAGTACTTC
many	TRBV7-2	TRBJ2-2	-	CASRSGTFPNTGELFF	TGTGCCAGCAGATCGGGGACTTTTCCGAACACCGGGGAGCTGTTTTTT
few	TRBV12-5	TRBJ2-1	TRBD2	CASGSWTGGGSNEQFF	TGTGCTAGTGGTTCGTGGACGGGGGGGGGCAGCAATGAGCAGTTCTTC
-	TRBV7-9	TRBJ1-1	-	CASSLGIGVNTEAFF	TGTGCCAGCAGCTTAGGGATAGGGGTGAACACTGAAGCTTTCTTT
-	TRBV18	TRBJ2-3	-	CASSPGRLRTDTQYF	TGTGCCAGCTCACCAGGCAGGCTTCGCACAGATACGCAGTATTTT
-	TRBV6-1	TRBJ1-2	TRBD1	CASSPTSGDRLYGYTF	TGTGCCAGCAGCCCAACTTCCGGGGACAGACTCTATGGCTACACCTTC
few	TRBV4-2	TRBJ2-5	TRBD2	CASSQETSGKETQYF	TGTGCCAGCAGCCAGGAGACTAGCGGAAAAGAGACCCAGTACTTC
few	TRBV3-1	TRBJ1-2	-	CASSQGAQANYGYTF	TGTGCCAGCAGCCAAGGGGCGCAAGCTAACTATGGCTACACCTTC
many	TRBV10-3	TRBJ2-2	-	CAISDSGQRTGELFF	TGTGCCATCAGTGATAGCGGACAGCGGACCGGGGAGCTGTTTTTT
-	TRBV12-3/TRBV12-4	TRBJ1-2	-	CASSFRLSSNGYTF	TGTGCCAGCAGTTTTCGCTTATCTTCGAATGGCTACACCTTC
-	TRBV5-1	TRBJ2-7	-	CASSFSRRDYEQYF	TGCGCCAGCAGCTTTTCCAGGCGCGACTACGAGCAGTACTTC
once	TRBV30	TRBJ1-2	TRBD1	CAFDLGQLGYGYTF	TGTGCCTTCGACTTGGGACAGTTAGGCTATGGCTACACCTTC
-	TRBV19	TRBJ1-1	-	CASSITYIDGAFF	TGTGCCAGTAGTATCACGTACATCGATGGAGCTTTCTTT
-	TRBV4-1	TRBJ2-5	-	CASSPWARGPIWF	TGCGCCAGCAGCCCGTGGGCCCGGGGCCCTATATGGTTC
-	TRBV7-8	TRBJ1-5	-	CASSLGSQGLGQPQHF	TGTGCCAGCAGCTTAGGTTCGCAGGGGCTTGGTCAGCCCCAGCATTTT
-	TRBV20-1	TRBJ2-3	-	CSASRGAADTQYF	TGCAGTGCTAGTCGGGGGGCCGCGGATACGCAGTATTTT
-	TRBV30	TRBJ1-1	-	CACCGGTEAFF	TGTGCCTGTTGTGGCGGCACTGAAGCTTTCTTT
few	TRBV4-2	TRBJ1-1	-	CASSQGARGNTEAFF	TGTGCCAGCAGCCAAGGTGCCAGGGGGAACACTGAAGCTTTCTTT
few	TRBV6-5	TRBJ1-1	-	CASSEGRTEAFF	TGTGCCAGCAGCGAAGGACGGACTGAAGCTTTCTTT
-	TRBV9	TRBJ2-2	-	CASSAPLREDTGELFF	TGTGCCAGCAGCGCTCCCCTTAGGGAAGACACCGGGGAGCTGTTTTTT
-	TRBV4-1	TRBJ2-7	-	CASSRLRLDPDYEQYF	TGCGCCAGCAGCCGCCTAAGATTAGATCCTGATTACGAGCAGTACTTC
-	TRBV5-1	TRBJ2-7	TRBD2	CASSLAGGGGDEQYF	TGCGCCAGCAGCTTGGCCGGTGGCGGGGGGGACGAGCAGTACTTC
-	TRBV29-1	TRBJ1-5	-	CSVENGRVNQPQHF	TGCAGCGTTGAGAATGGCAGAGTCAATCAGCCCCAGCATTTT
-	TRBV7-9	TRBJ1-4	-	CASTIGFSKLFF	TGTGCCAGCACCATCGGCTTTAGCAAACTGTTTTTT
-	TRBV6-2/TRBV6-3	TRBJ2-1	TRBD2	CASSYPSGIYNEQFF	TGTGCCAGCAGTTACCCTAGCGGAATCTACAATGAGCAGTTCTTC
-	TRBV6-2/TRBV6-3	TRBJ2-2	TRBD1	CASSRGTGLGTGELFF	TGTGCCAGCAGTCGAGGGACAGGTCTGGGGACCGGGGAGCTGTTTTTT
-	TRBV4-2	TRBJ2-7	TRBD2	CASSQDPSGPYEQYF	TGTGCCAGCAGCCAAGATCCTAGCGGCCCCTACGAGCAGTACTTC
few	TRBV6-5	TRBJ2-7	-	CASSYPRYGGVEVRQYF	TGTGCCAGCAGTTACCCACGGTACGGGGGTGTAGAAGTACGGCAGTACTTC
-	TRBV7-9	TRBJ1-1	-	CASSLVFPNTEAFF	TGTGCCAGCAGCTTAGTCTTCCCGAACACTGAAGCTTTCTTT
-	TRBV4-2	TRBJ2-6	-	CASSLRLLGRANVLTF	TGTGCCAGCAGCCTGAGACTCCTCGGGCGGGCCAACGTCCTGACTTTC
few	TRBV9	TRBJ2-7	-	CASSVEVSSYEQYF	TGTGCCAGCAGCGTAGAGGTGAGCTCCTACGAGCAGTACTTC
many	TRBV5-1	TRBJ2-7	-	CASSLPGDYEQYF	TGCGCCAGCAGCCTTCCAGGGGACTACGAGCAGTACTTC
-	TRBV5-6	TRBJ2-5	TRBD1	CASRKSDRDHETQYF	TGTGCCAGCAGGAAATCCGACAGGGACCACGAGACCCAGTACTTC
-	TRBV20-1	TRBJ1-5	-	CSARPPQGRGQPQHF	TGCAGTGCTAGGCCTCCTCAGGGTAGGGGTCAGCCCCAGCATTTT
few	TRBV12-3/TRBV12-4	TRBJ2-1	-	CASSFGGTLEGNHEQFF	TGTGCCAGCAGTTTTGGGGGGACCTTGGAAGGGAATCATGAGCAGTTCTTC
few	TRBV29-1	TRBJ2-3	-	CSVDGSIDTQYF	TGCAGCGTCGACGGGAGTATAGATACGCAGTATTTT